This is a list of T cell receptor beta chains from one sample in a study of T cell responses to AZD1222 COVID-19 vaccine. The assay was immunoSEQ multiplex PCR, and TCRdb's table has in-frame clones only and misses some. The data contain under 200,000 clones, more than 75% of them singletons. The specimen was peripheral blood, collected 28 days after the second AZD1222 dose. These TCRs come from an adult who received the AZD1222 COVID-19 vaccine. Both conserved end residues are part of each CDR3.

V gene	CDR3 length	J gene	CDR3 protein
TRBV2	15	TRBJ2-2	CASRVAGGLTGELFF
TRBV19	12	TRBJ2-7	CASNQALGEQYF
TRBV29-1	13	TRBJ2-3	CSVEGVGTDTQYF
TRBV9	15	TRBJ2-7	CASSVDEAGVYEQYF
TRBV7-9	14	TRBJ2-7	CASSLAGDSYEQYF
TRBV6-5	13	TRBJ2-7	CASSYSRGSEQYF
TRBV19	14	TRBJ1-2	CAPLGQGSNYGYTF
TRBV28	15	TRBJ1-5	CASTRSGISNQPQHF
TRBV7-3	11	TRBJ2-3	CASSRGETQYF
TRBV6-5	12	TRBJ2-2	CACRGPTGELFF
TRBV28	14	TRBJ2-7	CASSWGTSGYEQYF
TRBV19	15	TRBJ1-1	CASSTAEAGNTEAFF
TRBV9	16	TRBJ1-3	CASSTWDVYSGNTIYF
TRBV27	17	TRBJ2-3	CASRALSLGFGTDTQYF
TRBV28	17	TRBJ1-5	CASSLLGQSIGNQPQHF
TRBV10-2	13	TRBJ2-7	CASSGTGRDEQYF
TRBV7-9	16	TRBJ1-1	CASSLRGTGRFAEAFF
TRBV25-1	13	TRBJ1-3	CASSEPAGNTIYF
TRBV3-1/TRBV3-2	16	TRBJ1-1	CASSQGVRTGNTEAFF
TRBV18	15	TRBJ2-1	CASSRGTADYNEQFF
TRBV5-6	12	TRBJ2-2	CASSLRSGELFF
TRBV5-1	18	TRBJ1-3	CASSLSSTGTPSGNTIYF
TRBV7-9	14	TRBJ2-1	CASHEGGSYNEQFF
TRBV25-1	16	TRBJ2-2	CASSEGQTVNTGELFF
TRBV27	15	TRBJ1-5	CASSARQYSNQPQHF
TRBV20-1	11	TRBJ2-7	CTGGGWCEQYF
TRBV16	16	TRBJ1-2	CASSQSPRGRYYGYTF
TRBV9	14	TRBJ2-3	CASSARLAGDTQYF
TRBV19	14	TRBJ2-5	CASSPSTGDETQYF
TRBV4-1	16	TRBJ1-4	CASSPDRTGFYEKLFF
TRBV7-2	16	TRBJ2-3	CASSPFLSLNTDTQYF